This TCR beta chain stems from a study of CD8+CD57+ T cells in acquired aplastic anemia. Study-wide background: Isolated CD4+ and CD8+ cells, once sorted, yielded DNA averaging roughly 3 ug. Reads per healthy sample averaged around 10 million (CD4+) and 11 million to 12 million (CD8+). Overall study findings and caveats: There were some 30 CD8+ CDR3 sequences that occurred in both patients and controls. The CD8+ Simpson's diversity of patients and controls was not significantly different.

This clonotype was counted ten times or more. What it binds is not known. The CDR3 has 16 residues. With 3 bases clipped from V and 3 bases from J, the junction kept 4 bases outside the gene matches. CDR3 and TCR beta VDJ profiling relied on a genomic DNA template. Each CDR3 protein gets one entry after TCRdb re-called the reads with MiXCR. Counted here are 100,000 to 150,000 distinct CDR3 sequences, 41% occurring once; the ten biggest clones make up under 9%. Material: sorted CD4+, CD8+, or CD8+CD57+ T cells (not recorded which) from PBMCs. J is TRBJ1-4 and V is TRBV12-3 or TRBV12-4; TRBD1 matches 10 bases. This receptor was taken from a human donor in good health, serving as a control. The DNA of the CDR3 is TGTGCCAGCAGTTTCGGGACAGGGGTAGCTAATGAAAAACTGTTTTTT. Its protein is CASSFGTGVANEKLFF.